Shown below are 3 T cell receptor beta chains from a single sample sequenced in a study of cytomegalovirus exposure and HLA in healthy donors. PCR used 60 Vbeta primers and 13 Jbeta primers. The protocol was immunoSEQ multiplex PCR, while the TCRdb copy is restricted to in-frame clones and leaves out a portion. The data show approximately 190,000 clones, around 87% seen once. The sample was PBMCs. These receptors came from a boy aged 2 to 10 in good health and CMV-seronegative.

This chain connects TRBV14 to TRBJ2-2; D unclear. CDR3 length: 15 residues. Trimming took off 0 bases at V and 5 bases at J, with 10 bases between the two ends. Germline V lookup: CDR1 SGHDN, CDR2 FVKESK. In DNA form, the CDR3 reads TGTGCCAGCAGCCAAGAGCGGCGAGAAACCGGGGAGCTGTTTTTT. Encoded protein: CASSQERRETGELFF. Variable domain in full (rest from reference TRBV14 and TRBJ2-2): EAGVTQFPSHSVIEKGQTVTLRCDPISGHDNLYWYRRVMGKEIKFLLHFVKESKQDESGMPNNRFLAERTGGTYSTLKVQPAELEDSGVYFCASSQERRETGELFFGEGSRLTVL.

The chain carries TRBV9 and TRBJ1-5; 7 nucleotides line up with TRBD1. V gave up 1 base and J gave up 5 bases; unmatched junction bases: 6. CDR1 is SGDLS, CDR2 YYNGEE, per germline. The CDR3 totals 15 residues. CDR3 in DNA: TGTGCCAGCAGCGTATCAGGGACAGTGGATCAGCCCCAGCATTTT. This sequence encodes CASSVSGTVDQPQHF.

This clone was counted a single time. V usage is TRBV11-2 and J usage is TRBJ2-5; possible D gene TRBD2, 5 bases. This CDR3 is 15 amino acids long. V lost 1 base to trimming and J lost 2 bases, with 11 bases between them. Germline assignment: CDR1 SGHAT and CDR2 FQNNGV. The CDR3 DNA reads as TGTGCCAGCAGCTTAGTGACTAATCGACAAGAGACCCAGTACTTC. Translation gives CASSLVTNRQETQYF.